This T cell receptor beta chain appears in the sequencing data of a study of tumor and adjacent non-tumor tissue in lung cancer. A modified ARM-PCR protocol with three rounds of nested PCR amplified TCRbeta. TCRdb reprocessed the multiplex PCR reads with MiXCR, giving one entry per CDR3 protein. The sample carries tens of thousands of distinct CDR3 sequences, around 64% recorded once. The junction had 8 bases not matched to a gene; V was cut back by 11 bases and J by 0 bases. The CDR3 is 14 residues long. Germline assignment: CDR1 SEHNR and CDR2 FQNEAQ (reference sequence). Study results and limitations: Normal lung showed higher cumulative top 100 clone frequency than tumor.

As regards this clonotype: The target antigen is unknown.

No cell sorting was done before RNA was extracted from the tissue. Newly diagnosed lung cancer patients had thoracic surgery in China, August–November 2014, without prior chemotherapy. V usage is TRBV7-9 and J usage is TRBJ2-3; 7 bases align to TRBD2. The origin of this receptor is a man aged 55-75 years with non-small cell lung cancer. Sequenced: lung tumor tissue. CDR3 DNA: TGTGCCCACGGGGCGGGGGATAGCACAGATACGCAGTATTTT. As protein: CAHGAGDSTDTQYF. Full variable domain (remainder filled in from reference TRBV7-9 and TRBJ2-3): DTGVSQNPRHKITKRGQNVTFRCDPISEHNRLYWYRQTLGQGPEFLTYFQNEAQLEKSRLLSDRFSAERPKGSFSTLEIQRTEQGDSAMYLCAHGAGDSTDTQYFGPGTRLTVL.